Shown below are 25 T cell receptor beta chains from a single sample sequenced in a study of blood T cell repertoires in COVID-19 (dated by TCRdb to 2018 to 2021). Libraries were built with the immunoSEQ multiplex PCR assay. Drawn from immuneACCESS, this table holds only the in-frame rearrangements with V and J called that TCRdb kept. Clones are partly lost; checked studies trace under half to an unresolved V gene and leave the rest unexplained. The sample contains 200,000 to 300,000 clones, 88% of them found a single time. The ten largest account for under 0.95% of the sample. The specimen was peripheral blood. These receptors came from a woman in her twenties or thirties with acute or convalescent COVID-19.

This clone appeared once. The chain couples TRBV5-1 to TRBJ1-1; 7 bases match TRBD1. The germline V gene has CDR1 SGHRS and CDR2 YFSETQ. The CDR3 contains 15 residues. J was trimmed by 2 bases and V by 4 bases; bases with no gene match: 8. Written as DNA, the CDR3 is TGCGCCAGCAGCGGGGTGGGACAGAGTAACACTGAAGCTTTCTTT. This gives the protein CASSGVGQSNTEAFF.

The chain uses TRBV5-5 and TRBJ2-1; weak D call: TRBD2 (6 bases). CDR1 is SGHKS and CDR2 is YYEKEE in the germline V gene (reference sequence). The CDR3 loop spans 14 amino acids. V was trimmed by 1 base and J by 4 bases, leaving 9 bases between them. CDR3 DNA: TGTGCCAGCAGCTTGAGCGGGTCGTACAATGAGCAGTTCTTC. Translation gives CASSLSGSYNEQFF.

The chain joins TRBV4-3 to TRBJ2-1; 9 positions match TRBD2. The J segment lost 6 bases and the V segment lost 1 base, leaving 4 bases of the junction unmatched. The germline CDR1 and CDR2 sequences are LGHNA and YSLEER. The CDR3 covers 15 residues. The CDR3 spells CASSQGGGRGNEQFF. CDR3 bases: TGCGCCAGCAGCCAAGGGGGCGGGAGGGGCAATGAGCAGTTCTTC.

This sequence joins TRBV7-2 and TRBJ2-3; possible D gene TRBD2, 5 bases. The V end was cut by 2 bases, the J end by 0 bases, with 18 bases between. The CDR3 contains 18 residues. Germline V gene data show CDR1 as SGHTA and CDR2 as FQGNSA. The CDR3 region is CASSLTAGVGPSTDTQYF. The CDR3 DNA follows: TGTGCCAGCAGCTTAACTGCGGGTGTGGGTCCTAGCACAGATACGCAGTATTTT. The full variable domain, rest sourced from reference TRBV7-2 and TRBJ2-3, is GAGVSQSPSNKVTEKGKDVELRCDPISGHTALYWYRQSLGQGLEFLIYFQGNSAPDKSGLPSDRFSAERTGGSVSTLTIQRTQQEDSAVYLCASSLTAGVGPSTDTQYFGPGTRLTVL.

This clone was found a few times. The V gene is TRBV30, the J gene TRBJ1-1; D is uncertain. The germline CDR1 and CDR2 sequences are GTSNPN and SVGIG (reference sequence). Trimming stripped 6 bases from V and 0 bases from J, with 17 bases between. This CDR3 is built from 15 residues. CDR3 in amino acids: CACGEGGFMNTEAFF. CDR3 coding DNA: TGTGCCTGTGGGGAGGGTGGTTTTATGAACACTGAAGCTTTCTTT. Filled out from reference TRBV30 and TRBJ1-1, the complete variable domain reads SQTIHQWPATLVQPVGSPLSLECTVEGTSNPNLYWYRQAAGRGLQLLFYSVGIGQISSEVPQNLSASRPQDRQFILSSKKLLLSDSGFYLCACGEGGFMNTEAFFGQGTRLTVV.

The chain has TRBV11-3 and TRBJ1-4; 7 bases are shared with TRBD1. Germline CDR1 and CDR2: SGHNT and YENEEA. This CDR3 is built from 16 residues. V trimming: 4 bases; J trimming: 3 bases; junction bases outside the gene matches: 8. The DNA of the CDR3 is TGTGCCAGCAGCTCAAGAACCGGGACAGCTAATGAAAAACTGTTTTTT. It encodes CASSSRTGTANEKLFF. The whole variable domain, filled in from reference TRBV11-3 and TRBJ1-4, reads EAGVVQSPRYKIIEKKQPVAFWCNPISGHNTLYWYLQNLGQGPELLIRYENEEAVDDSQLPKDRFSAERLKGVDSTLKIQPAELGDSAVYLCASSSRTGTANEKLFFGSGTQLSVL.

This rearrangement joins TRBV2 to TRBJ1-4; TRBD1 matches 7 bases. The V gene's germline CDR1 is SNHLY and CDR2 FYNNEI. V was pared by 4 bases and J by 5 bases, with 7 bases of the junction left unmatched. This CDR3 contains 15 residues. This chain's CDR3 is CASSVGTAKNEKLFF. In DNA form, the CDR3 reads TGTGCCAGCAGTGTGGGGACAGCTAAAAATGAAAAACTGTTTTTT.

The CDR3 region is CASSHYSPWQGAYEQYF. CDR3 sequence (DNA): TGTGCCAGCAGTCATTACTCCCCTTGGCAGGGGGCTTACGAGCAGTACTTC. The chain employs TRBV6-6 and TRBJ2-7; 8 bases map to TRBD1. CDR3 length: 17 amino acids. Germline CDR1 and CDR2: MNHNY and SVGAGI (reference sequence). The ends lost 5 bases at V and 4 bases at J; junction bases unmatched: 16.

The chain recombines TRBV7-3 with TRBJ2-5; 9 bases are a match to TRBD1. Trimming cost V 5 bases and J 5 bases; bases outside gene matches: 9. The CDR3 sequence is 15 residues long. From germline, CDR1 is SGHTA and CDR2 FQGTGA. CDR3 coding DNA: TGTGCCAGCAGCGAAATACAGGGGGCTTGGGAGACCCAGTACTTC. Translating it yields CASSEIQGAWETQYF.

The rearrangement links TRBV7-2 to TRBJ2-2, with 7 bases matching TRBD2. Germline assignment: CDR1 SGHTA and CDR2 FQGNSA. V lost 2 bases and J lost 2; bases outside the gene matches: 8. The CDR3 contains 17 residues. DNA of the CDR3: TGTGCCAGCAGCTTATTTTTGGGGAGGGGTAACACCGGGGAGCTGTTTTTT. Its protein product is CASSLFLGRGNTGELFF.

For this clone: Other DNA sequences in the same sample also yield this CDR3. V is TRBV5-1 and J is TRBJ1-4; 7 bases are a match to TRBD1. The CDR3 totals 14 residues. The germline gives CDR1 SGHRS, CDR2 YFSETQ. The V gene end was trimmed by 2 bases and the J gene end by 3 bases; junction bases not matched to a gene: 1. Written as DNA, the CDR3 is TGCGCCAGCAGCTTAACAGGGGCTAATGAAAAACTGTTTTTT. This sequence encodes CASSLTGANEKLFF.

In DNA, the CDR3 is TGTGCCACCATAGTTCAGGTTCCTAACGAGCAGTACTTC. Amino acid sequence: CATIVQVPNEQYF. The rearrangement joins TRBV24-1 to TRBJ2-7; no clear D gene. This CDR3 is 13 amino acids long. Germline V lookup: CDR1 KGHDR, CDR2 SFDVKD. The V end lost 8 bases, the J end lost 5 bases, and 15 bases lay between the germline ends.

CDR3 residues: CASSPGHPNSPLHF. In DNA, the CDR3 is TGTGCCAGCAGCCCGGGACATCCTAATTCACCCCTCCACTTT. V is TRBV9 and J is TRBJ1-6; weak D call: TRBD1 (6 bases). This CDR3 comprises 14 residues. Germline assignment: CDR1 SGDLS and CDR2 YYNGEE. With 4 bases removed from V and 6 bases from J, the gap between germline ends came to 11 bases.

This clone was observed a single time. The chain has TRBV23-1 and TRBJ2-6; TRBD1 aligns across 8 bases. TRBV23-1 is assigned to the ORF class and has an uncertain function. There are 21 residues in the CDR3. The junction had 15 bases not matched to a gene; V was cut back by 2 bases and J by 0 bases. The CDR3 DNA follows: TGCGCCAGCAGTCAAGAATACAGGGGGATACATCCACCCTCTGGGGCCAACGTCCTGACTTTC. It encodes CASSQEYRGIHPPSGANVLTF.

This clone occurred once. DNA of the CDR3: TGTGCCAGTAGTATATTCGGGAATGCTTTTGACAATGAGCAGTTCTTC. As protein: CASSIFGNAFDNEQFF. The chain joins TRBV19 to TRBJ2-1; perhaps TRBD2 as D (5 bases). In germline, CDR1 is LNHDA, CDR2 SQIVND (reference sequence). The CDR3 runs 16 residues. V lost 2 bases and J lost 5, with 16 bases in between.

V is TRBV25-1 and J is TRBJ2-2, with no clear D. Looked up from germline, CDR1 is MGHDK and CDR2 is SYGVNS. The length of the CDR3 is 13 residues. With 6 bases removed from V and 1 base from J, the gap between germline ends came to 6 bases. The CDR3 reads CASRAGNTGELFF. CDR3 nucleotide sequence: TGTGCCAGCAGGGCAGGGAACACCGGGGAGCTGTTTTTT.

The genes are TRBV5-1 and TRBJ2-3; TRBD1 aligns across 7 bases. The V and J ends lost 0 bases and 6 bases, in that order; junction bases with no gene match: 13. The length of the CDR3 is 17 residues. CDR1 and CDR2 from the germline V gene are SGHRS and YFSETQ. CDR3 loop: CASSLGMTGRRSDTQYF. CDR3 DNA: TGCGCCAGCAGCTTGGGAATGACAGGGAGAAGGTCGGATACGCAGTATTTT. Combining the CDR3 with reference TRBV5-1 and TRBJ2-3 gives the whole variable domain KAGVTQTPRYLIKTRGQQVTLSCSPISGHRSVSWYQQTPGQGLQFLFEYFSETQRNKGNFPGRFSGRQFSNSRSEMNVSTLELGDSALYLCASSLGMTGRRSDTQYFGPGTRLTVL.

This chain joins TRBV4-2 and TRBJ2-2, with D tentatively TRBD1 (5 bases). This CDR3 is 17 amino acids long. V gave up 2 bases and J gave up 1 base, with 14 bases separating them. Germline CDR1 and CDR2: LGHNA and YNFKEQ. As DNA, the CDR3 is TGTGCCAGCAGCCAAACTTTCGACAGACAGAACACCGGGGAGCTGTTTTTT. It specifies CASSQTFDRQNTGELFF.

V is TRBV19 and J is TRBJ1-2; D may be TRBD1 (5 bases). Per germline, CDR1 LNHDA and CDR2 SQIVND (reference sequence). V was cut by 0 bases and J by 1 base, with 12 bases left in between. The CDR3 is made up of 16 amino acids. Here the CDR3 DNA reads TGTGCCAGTAGTATAGACGGCGGGACGATTAACTATGGCTACACCTTC. Protein sequence: CASSIDGGTINYGYTF.

The rearrangement joins TRBV7-2 to TRBJ2-6; D remains ambiguous. The CDR3 consists of 15 residues. V dropped 5 bases and J dropped 2 bases, with 10 bases sitting between them. Germline loops: CDR1 SGHTA, CDR2 FQGNSA. The DNA for the CDR3 is TGTGCCAGCAGCACCGCCTTAGCTGGGGCCAACGTCCTGACTTTC. Encoded protein: CASSTALAGANVLTF.

The chain has TRBV9 and TRBJ1-5; D is ambiguous. Germline values: CDR1 SGDLS, CDR2 YYNGEE. The V and J ends lost 2 bases and 3 bases respectively, with 12 bases between them. This CDR3 has 15 amino acids. The DNA of the CDR3 is TGTGCCAGCAGCGTTGAGGGAAGATACAATCAGCCCCAGCATTTT. It is translated as CASSVEGRYNQPQHF. Looking up the rest from reference TRBV9 and TRBJ1-5 gives the full variable domain: DSGVTQTPKHLITATGQRVTLRCSPRSGDLSVYWYQQSLDQGLQFLIQYYNGEERAKGNILERFSAQQFPDLHSELNLSSLELGDSALYFCASSVEGRYNQPQHFGDGTRLSIL.

This chain connects TRBV7-2 to TRBJ2-2; tentatively, D is TRBD2 (6 bases). CDR1 and CDR2 (germline): SGHTA, FQGNSA. V shed 5 bases and J shed 0 bases, with 16 bases lying between them. This CDR3 comprises 17 residues. The CDR3 loop reads CASSPIVGTPNTGELFF. DNA of the CDR3: TGTGCCAGCAGCCCGATTGTGGGGACTCCGAACACCGGGGAGCTGTTTTTT.

The rearrangement links TRBV19 to TRBJ2-3; 7 bases match TRBD1. This CDR3 is 19 amino acids long. Trimming at V came to 5 bases and at J to 2 bases, leaving 19 bases not matched to a gene. The germline gives CDR1 LNHDA, CDR2 SQIVND (reference sequence). For the CDR3, the DNA is TGTGCCAGTAGTTGGGTCGCCGGGACAGATGAAAAGTCCACAGATACGCAGTATTTT. This translates into CASSWVAGTDEKSTDTQYF. Filled out from reference TRBV19 and TRBJ2-3, the complete variable domain reads DGGITQSPKYLFRKEGQNVTLSCEQNLNHDAMYWYRQDPGQGLRLIYYSQIVNDFQKGDIAEGYSVSREKKESFPLTVTSAQKNPTAFYLCASSWVAGTDEKSTDTQYFGPGTRLTVL.

Note on this clone: Sequence at one end of the junction differs from germline and may be a read error. The CDR3 loop reads CASSSHVRGPLVF. The DNA of the CDR3 is TGTGCCAGCAGCTCTCACGTTAGGGGGCCGTTGGTCTTC. The V gene is TRBV7-8, the J gene TRBJ2-1; 7 nucleotides match TRBD1. This CDR3 spans 13 amino acids. CDR1 is SGHVS, CDR2 FQNEAQ, per germline.

The rearrangement uses TRBV11-2 and TRBJ1-5; D possibly corresponds to TRBD1 (6 bases). There are 14 residues in the CDR3. The V and J ends lost 1 base and 6 bases respectively, with 10 bases between them. Germline V CDR1 and CDR2: SGHAT, FQNNGV. CDR3: CASSLAPGAQPQHF. In DNA, the CDR3 is TGTGCCAGCAGCTTAGCCCCAGGGGCTCAGCCCCAGCATTTT.